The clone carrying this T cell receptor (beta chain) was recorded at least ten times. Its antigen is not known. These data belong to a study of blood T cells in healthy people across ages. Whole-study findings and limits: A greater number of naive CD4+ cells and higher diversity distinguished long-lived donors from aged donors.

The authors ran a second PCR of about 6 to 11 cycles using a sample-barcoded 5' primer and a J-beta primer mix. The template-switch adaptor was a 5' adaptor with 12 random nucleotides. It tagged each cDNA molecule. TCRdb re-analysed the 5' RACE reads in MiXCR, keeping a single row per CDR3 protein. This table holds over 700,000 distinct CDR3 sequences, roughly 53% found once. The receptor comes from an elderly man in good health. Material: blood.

The DNA of the CDR3 is TGCAGTGTCACGATTACTGGACTAGCGGGGTACGGGGAGCAGTTCTTC. Residues: CSVTITGLAGYGEQFF. V and J are TRBV20-1 and TRBJ2-1; 12 bases align to TRBD2. Germline V CDR1 and CDR2: DFQATT, SNEGSKA (reference sequence). V lost 7 bases, J lost 10 bases, and 17 bases stayed unmatched. The CDR3 is 16 amino acids.